Given below is one T cell receptor (beta chain) in context. As yet, its antigen is unknown. CDR3 size: 19 residues. Germline lookup yields CDR1 SGHRS and CDR2 YFSETQ. Trimming at V came to 4 bases and at J to 4 bases, leaving 15 bases not matched to a gene. Healthy people donating bone marrow made up the donors. The data belong to a study of cytomegalovirus exposure and HLA in healthy donors. Primers for the PCR totalled 60 Vbeta and 13 Jbeta. Only in-frame clones appear in the TCRdb table, and some are missing; sequencing was by immunoSEQ multiplex PCR. The sample lists some 180,000 clones, 65% to 90% occurring once. General study findings and limits: According to a later analysis, most TCR beta chains associated with CMV appeared HLA-restricted.

Sequencing input: PBMCs. This clonotype was obtained from a girl aged 2 to 10 in good health and CMV-seropositive. The chain carries TRBV5-1 and TRBJ2-7; 15 nucleotides match TRBD2. CDR3 loop: CASSPGTSGRRGSKYEQYF. CDR3 nucleotide sequence: TGCGCCAGCAGCCCGGGGACTAGCGGGAGGAGAGGTTCTAAGTACGAGCAGTACTTC.